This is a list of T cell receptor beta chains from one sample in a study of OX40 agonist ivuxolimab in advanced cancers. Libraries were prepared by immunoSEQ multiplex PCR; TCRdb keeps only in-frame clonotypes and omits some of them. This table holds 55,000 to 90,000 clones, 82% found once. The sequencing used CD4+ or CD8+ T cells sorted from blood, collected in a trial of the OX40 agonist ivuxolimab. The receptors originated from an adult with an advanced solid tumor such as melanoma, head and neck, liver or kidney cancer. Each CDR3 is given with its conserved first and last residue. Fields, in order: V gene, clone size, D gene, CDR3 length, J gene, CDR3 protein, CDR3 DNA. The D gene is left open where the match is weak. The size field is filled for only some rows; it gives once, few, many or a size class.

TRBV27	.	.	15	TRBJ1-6	CASSLRAGMNSPLHF	TGTGCCAGCAGTTTAAGGGCAGGGATGAATTCACCCCTCCACTTT
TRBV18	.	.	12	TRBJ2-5	CASSPPGETQYF	TGTGCCAGCTCACCCCCCGGAGAGACCCAGTACTTC
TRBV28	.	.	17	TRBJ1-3	CASSSLGKAISGNTIYF	TGTGCCAGCAGTTCGCTGGGTAAAGCGATCTCTGGAAACACCATATATTTT
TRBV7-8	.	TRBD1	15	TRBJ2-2	CASSFDRGDTGELFF	TGTGCCAGCAGCTTTGACAGGGGGGACACCGGGGAGCTGTTTTTT
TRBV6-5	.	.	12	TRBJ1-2	CATRRTEYGYTF	TGTGCCACCCGTCGGACAGAGTATGGCTACACCTTC
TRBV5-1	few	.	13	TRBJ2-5	CASSFGPQETQYF	TGCGCCAGCAGCTTTGGTCCACAAGAGACCCAGTACTTC
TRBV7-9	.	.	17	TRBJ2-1	CASSLSHREAGRDEQFF	TGTGCCAGCAGCTTAAGCCACAGGGAGGCGGGAAGGGATGAGCAGTTCTTC
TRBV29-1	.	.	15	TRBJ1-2	CSVEPPMGLRMGYTF	TGCAGCGTTGAACCCCCCATGGGTCTACGGATGGGCTACACCTTC
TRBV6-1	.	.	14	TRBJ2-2	CATKRYENTGELFF	TGTGCCACCAAAAGGTACGAGAACACCGGGGAGCTGTTTTTT
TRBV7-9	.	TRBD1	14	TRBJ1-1	CASSLQGARTEAFF	TGTGCCAGCAGCTTACAGGGGGCGAGGACTGAAGCTTTCTTT
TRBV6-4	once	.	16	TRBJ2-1	CASSDGGSRRDNEQFF	TGTGCCAGCAGTGACGGCGGGTCTAGAAGGGACAATGAGCAGTTCTTC
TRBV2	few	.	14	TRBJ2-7	CASHQGLAPYEQYF	TGTGCCAGCCACCAAGGACTTGCCCCCTACGAGCAGTACTTC
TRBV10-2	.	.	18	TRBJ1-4	CASSEGAGRGATNEKLFF	TGCGCCAGCAGTGAGGGCGCGGGTAGAGGGGCAACTAATGAAAAACTGTTTTTT
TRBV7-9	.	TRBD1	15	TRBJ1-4	CASSAAGGFNEKLFF	TGTGCCAGCAGCGCAGCAGGGGGCTTTAATGAAAAACTGTTTTTT
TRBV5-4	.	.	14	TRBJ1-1	CASSLGPGNTEAFF	TGTGCCAGCAGCTTGGGGCCCGGGAACACTGAAGCTTTCTTT
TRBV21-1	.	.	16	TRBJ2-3	CASRRLAGYSTDTQYF	TGTGCCAGTAGACGACTAGCGGGTTATAGCACAGATACGCAGTATTTT
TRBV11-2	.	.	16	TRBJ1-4	CASSPTRQSPWEKLFF	TGTGCCAGCAGCCCTACAAGACAGTCGCCTTGGGAAAAACTGTTTTTT
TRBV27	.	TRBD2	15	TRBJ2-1	CASSILAGPYNEQFF	TGTGCCAGCAGCATCTTAGCGGGACCCTACAATGAGCAGTTCTTC
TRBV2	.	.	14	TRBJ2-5	CASTGGHAGETQYF	TGTGCCAGCACCGGGGGACACGCCGGCGAGACCCAGTACTTC
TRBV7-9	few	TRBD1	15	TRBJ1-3	CASSTRTGGGNTIYF	TGTGCCAGCAGCACACGGACAGGGGGCGGAAACACCATATATTTT
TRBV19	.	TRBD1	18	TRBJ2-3	CASSQRQGASLRTDTQYF	TGTGCCAGTAGTCAACGACAGGGGGCGTCCCTTCGGACAGATACGCAGTATTTT
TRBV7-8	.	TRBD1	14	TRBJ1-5	CASSRVQGNQPQHF	TGTGCCAGCAGCAGAGTACAGGGGAATCAGCCCCAGCATTTT
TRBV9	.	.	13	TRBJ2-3	CASSEGLPDTQYF	TGTGCCAGCAGCGAGGGACTGCCAGATACGCAGTATTTT
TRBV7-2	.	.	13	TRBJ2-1	CASSLGAGNEQFF	TGTGCCAGCAGCTTAGGGGCGGGAAATGAGCAGTTCTTC
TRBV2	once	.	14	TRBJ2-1	CASRPGGLYNEQFF	TGTGCCAGCAGGCCCGGCGGCCTTTACAATGAGCAGTTCTTC
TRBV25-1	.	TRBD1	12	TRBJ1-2	CASKIGQGGYTF	TGTGCCAGCAAAATTGGACAGGGGGGCTACACCTTC
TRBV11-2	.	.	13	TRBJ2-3	CASSLVSTDTQYF	TGTGCCAGCAGCTTAGTTAGCACAGATACGCAGTATTTT